This TCR beta chain was sequenced in a study of neurological immune-mediated disorders (dated by TCRdb to between 2018 and 2021). Looking at the study overall: Among the roughly 34 multiple sclerosis patients, relapsing-remitting MS accounted for approximately 30 and secondary progressive MS accounted for 3. Using UMI-based sequencing, the study compared peripheral blood TCR-beta repertoires from patients with HTLV-I-associated myelopathy (HAM/TSP), patients with multiple sclerosis, and healthy controls. Longitudinal samples, technical triplicates and paired sorted CD4+ and CD8+ T-cell subsets, alongside PBMC samples, were included among the roughly 110 TCR-beta libraries. Longitudinal HAM/TSP and healthy donors had 3 time-points each (roughly 3-45 month intervals). The cohort included approximately 70 subjects: around 15 with HAM/TSP, around 34 with multiple sclerosis, and roughly 20 healthy controls. Study-wide conclusions, independent of this receptor: No association of the MS cluster with clinical or MRI features was observed, and the need for larger cohorts was stated by the authors. TCR clonal expansion was highest in HAM/TSP patients and lowest in MS patients, with MS patients falling below even healthy controls. In a phylogenetic analysis, the repertoires of 18 out of 34 MS patients fell into a single cluster of related CDR3 sequences, pointing to a possible signature at the repertoire level. No identical CDR3 amino acid sequences were found to be shared among expanded clones across subjects, suggesting that TCR-beta repertoires were private in all groups.

This clonotype was seen at least ten times. Its binding antigen is unknown. Per-base quality was not reported, and no clone a single base away is much larger than it. The sample's time point label, in plain terms: longitudinal time-point 2. Libraries from unsorted PBMCs were made from 2 million PBMCs kept in RNAlater at -80 degrees C until RNA extraction. The multiple sclerosis patients were enrolled in a US clinical protocol that evaluated disease progression with magnetic resonance imaging. Peripheral blood underwent Ficoll-Hypaque density gradient centrifugation to isolate PBMCs, which were then cryopreserved in liquid nitrogen. To synthesize cDNA, template-switch 5'RACE was performed with a primer carrying a 10-nucleotide random unique molecular identifier so that each TCR transcript was tagged. Every sequencing run yielded over 160 million TCR-beta sequences covering 15-18 subjects. The RNeasy kit was used for extraction of total RNA. The KAPA Real-time Library Amplification kit was used to amplify TCR-beta VDJ regions with primers targeting the TCR constant region and the 5'RACE anchor. Sample indexes and Illumina adaptors were added in a first PCR, after which library yield was increased in a second PCR. The roughly 650 bp TCR product was size-selected on a 2% E-gel SizeSelection system after Ampure bead purification. Before pooling, library quality was assessed on a Bioanalyzer, concentration was determined with Qubit, and library quantification was performed with the Kapa Library Quantification kit. An Illumina HiSeq 2500 sequenced the libraries paired-end 2 x 150 bp. To increase sequence diversity, roughly 25-31% phiX was spiked into each library pool. On the study's bioinformatics: Quality-filtered reads were processed with the UMI-based MiGEC pipeline, which removed over 75% of raw TCR sequences during error correction. IMGT germline references were used for aligning VDJ genes, and each clonotype was defined as a unique CDR3 amino acid sequence together with its V-J genes. Clonal expansion, Shannon diversity and CDR3 relatedness were evaluated with VDJtools (CalcPairwiseDistances, ClusterSamples), while phylogenetic trees were built in CLCbio workbench. Using coefficient-of-variation modelling across technical triplicates, the study counted a clone as expanded if it had at least 8 unique UMIs. TCRdb reran the public reads through fastp at Q25 and MiXCR, keeping productive beta chains. CDR3 protein duplicates are merged, each entry listing the most common genes and DNA. In this record, the V and J calls reflect TCRdb's handling and not the investigators' own analysis. The table for this sample lists about 80,000 distinct CDR3 sequences; approximately 6% of them were counted only once. Of the sample, roughly 7.9% is held by the ten largest clones.

From the cysteine through the phenylalanine, the CDR3 covers 13 amino acids. Here the CDR3 DNA is all that survives: 39 bases in frame from base 1. V and J are truncated by 1 base and 9 bases respectively, leaving an intervening sequence of 10 bases. The CDR1 and CDR2 encoded by the germline V gene (reference sequence) are SGHAT and FQDESV. The rearranged segments are TRBV11-1 and TRBJ2-1; the D gene assignment is ambiguous. The TCR sequence derives from a woman aged 55-70 years with multiple sclerosis. Sequenced material: PBMCs. The DNA is TGTGCCAGCAGCTTAGGGGTCGCCGGTGAGCAGTTCTTC. It encodes CASSLGVAGEQFF.